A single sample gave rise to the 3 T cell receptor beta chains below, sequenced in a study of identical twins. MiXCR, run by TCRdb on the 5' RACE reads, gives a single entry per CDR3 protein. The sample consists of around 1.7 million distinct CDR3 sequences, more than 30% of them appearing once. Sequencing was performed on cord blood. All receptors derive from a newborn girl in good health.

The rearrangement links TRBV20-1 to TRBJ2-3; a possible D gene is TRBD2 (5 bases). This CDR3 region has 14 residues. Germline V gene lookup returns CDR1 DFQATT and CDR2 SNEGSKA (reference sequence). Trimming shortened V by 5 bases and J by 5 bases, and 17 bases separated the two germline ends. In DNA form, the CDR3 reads TGCAGTGCTCCCACTAGTCCGGGTAGAGATACGCAGTATTTT. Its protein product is CSAPTSPGRDTQYF.

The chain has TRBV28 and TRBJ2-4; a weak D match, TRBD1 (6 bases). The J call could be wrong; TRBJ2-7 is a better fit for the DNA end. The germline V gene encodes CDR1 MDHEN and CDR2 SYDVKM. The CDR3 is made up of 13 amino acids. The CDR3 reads CASSSPGVHEQYF. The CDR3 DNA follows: TGTGCCAGCAGTTCACCAGGGGTCCACGAGCAGTACTTC.

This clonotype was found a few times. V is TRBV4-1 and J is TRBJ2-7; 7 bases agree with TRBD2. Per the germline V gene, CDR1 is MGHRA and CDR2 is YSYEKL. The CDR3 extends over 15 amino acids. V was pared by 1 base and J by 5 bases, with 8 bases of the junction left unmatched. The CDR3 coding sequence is TGCGCCAGCAGCCAAGGATGGCGGGAGCCCAACGAGCAGTACTTC. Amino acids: CASSQGWREPNEQYF.